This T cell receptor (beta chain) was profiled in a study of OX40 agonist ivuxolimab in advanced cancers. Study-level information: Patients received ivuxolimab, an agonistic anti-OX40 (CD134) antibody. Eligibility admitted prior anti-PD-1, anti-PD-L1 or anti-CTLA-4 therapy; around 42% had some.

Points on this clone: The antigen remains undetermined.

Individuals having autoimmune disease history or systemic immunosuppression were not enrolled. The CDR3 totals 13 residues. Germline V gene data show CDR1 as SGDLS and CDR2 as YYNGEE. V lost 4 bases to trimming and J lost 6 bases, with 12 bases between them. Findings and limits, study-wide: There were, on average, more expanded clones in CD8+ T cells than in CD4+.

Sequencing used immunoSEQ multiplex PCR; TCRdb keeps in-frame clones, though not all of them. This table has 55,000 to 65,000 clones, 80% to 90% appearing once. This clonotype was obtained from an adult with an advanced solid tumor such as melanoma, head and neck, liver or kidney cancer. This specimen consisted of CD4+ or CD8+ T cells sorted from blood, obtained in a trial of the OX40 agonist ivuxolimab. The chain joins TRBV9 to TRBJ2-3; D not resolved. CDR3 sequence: CASSSRPTDTQYF. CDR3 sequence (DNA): TGTGCCAGCAGCTCGAGACCTACGGATACGCAGTATTTT.